Given below is one TCR beta chain in context. The antigen is unknown. The data were obtained in a study of cytomegalovirus exposure and HLA in healthy donors. Study-level information: Researchers previously reported finding roughly 120 million unique TCR beta sequences from roughly 180 million T cells.

The PCR had 60 Vbeta and 13 Jbeta primers. Study processing details: Some 11 million of the about 80 million unique TCR beta chains counted in a later analysis were shared. The data were produced by immunoSEQ multiplex PCR, yet TCRdb's version contains in-frame clones alone and is incomplete. D and trimming were read from the DNA, whereas the V and J calls and clone size are those reported in that table. The profile shows 150,000 to 200,000 clones, 55% to 65% of them singletons. Whole-study results and caveats: CMV antigen specificity was confirmed in vitro for a few CMV-associated chains. As a later analysis showed, several of the most significant clusters appeared to be linked to common viral pathogens.

Trimming left V 2 bases short and J 0 bases short, with 14 bases between. This CDR3 is built from 17 residues. The germline CDR1 and CDR2 sequences are MDHEN and SYDVKM. Sequenced sample: PBMCs. V usage is TRBV28 and J usage is TRBJ1-5; the D gene is possibly TRBD1 (5 bases). This clonotype was sampled from a man aged 35 to 55 in good health and CMV-seronegative. The CDR3 spells CASSLGSGGYSNQPQHF. In DNA, the CDR3 is TGTGCCAGCAGTTTAGGGTCCGGGGGATATAGCAATCAGCCCCAGCATTTT.